This entry lists 28 T cell receptor beta chains sequenced from one sample in a study of patients and donors after allogeneic stem cell transplantation (dated by TCRdb to between 2020 and 2021). Libraries were made using RT-PCR. Sequencing was performed on a NextSeq 550. TCRdb reran the public reads through fastp at Q25 and MiXCR, keeping productive beta chains. Entries are consolidated by CDR3 protein sequence, retaining the most common genes and DNA. Within this sample are approximately 200,000 distinct CDR3 sequences, with roughly two fifths of them counted one time only. The ten largest account for approximately 10% of the sample. The sample was blood, either unsorted or a sorted T cell fraction (not recorded which). These receptors originate from a human donor who was either an allogeneic HSCT recipient or a stem cell or donor lymphocyte infusion donor (not recorded which). It is not recorded whose cells these are; they may come from a transplant donor.

This clonotype was recorded a few times. The chain recombines TRBV5-1 with TRBJ2-5, with D uncertain. Germline CDR1 reads SGHRS; CDR2 reads YFSETQ. The CDR3 is made up of 13 amino acids. The V end lost 1 base, the J end lost 4 bases, and 8 bases lay between the germline ends. The CDR3 region is CASSLPTRETQYF. As DNA, the CDR3 is TGCGCCAGCAGCTTGCCAACCAGAGAGACCCAGTACTTC. Together with reference TRBV5-1 and TRBJ2-5, the CDR3 gives the full variable domain: KAGVTQTPRYLIKTRGQQVTLSCSPISGHRSVSWYQQTPGQGLQFLFEYFSETQRNKGNFPGRFSGRQFSNSRSEMNVSTLELGDSALYLCASSLPTRETQYFGPGTRLLVL.

This chain connects TRBV12-3 or TRBV12-4 to TRBJ2-2; TRBD2 might be the D (5 bases). This CDR3 is built from 14 residues. V lost 4 bases and J 7 bases, leaving 13 bases between the germline ends. The CDR3 nucleotides read TGTGCCAGCAGTTCGAGGACTGGAAGCGGGGAGCTGTTTTTT. It codes for CASSSRTGSGELFF.

V and J are TRBV12-3 or TRBV12-4 and TRBJ2-5; 10 nucleotides line up with TRBD1. The junction had 2 bases not matched to a gene; V was cut back by 5 bases and J by 2 bases. The length of the CDR3 is 14 residues. The CDR3 DNA reads as TGTGCCAGCAGTCGGACAGGGGGGCAAGAGACCCAGTACTTC. It specifies CASSRTGGQETQYF.

A few counts support this clonotype. The V gene is TRBV5-5, the J gene TRBJ1-1; the D is unclear. V gave up 2 bases and J gave up 0 bases, with 8 bases separating them. There are 14 residues in the CDR3. Germline V gene lookup returns CDR1 SGHKS and CDR2 YYEKEE (reference sequence). The CDR3, as DNA: TGTGCCAGCAGCTTCGGGGTTGTGAACACTGAAGCTTTCTTT. It is translated as CASSFGVVNTEAFF. The variable domain in full, with the rest retrieved from reference TRBV5-5 and TRBJ1-1, is DAGVTQSPTHLIKTRGQQVTLRCSPISGHKSVSWYQQVLGQGPQFIFQYYEKEERGRGNFPDRFSARQFPNYSSELNVNALLLGDSALYLCASSFGVVNTEAFFGQGTRLTVV.

The chain recombines TRBV18 with TRBJ2-5, with D unclear. Trimming pared 0 bases from V and 2 bases from J, leaving 7 bases between. The germline gives CDR1 KGHSH, CDR2 LQKENI. The length of the CDR3 is 14 residues. Here the CDR3 reads CASSPPSQQETQYF. CDR3 DNA sequence: TGTGCCAGCTCACCACCGAGTCAGCAAGAGACCCAGTACTTC.

The chain is built from TRBV5-1 and TRBJ1-3; D is ambiguous. This CDR3 is 16 amino acids long. Per germline, CDR1 SGHRS and CDR2 YFSETQ. Trimming cost V 4 bases and J 0 bases, with 14 bases left between them. DNA of the CDR3: TGCGCCAGCAGCCCCCGACTGATAAACTCTGGAAACACCATATATTTT. Translated, it gives CASSPRLINSGNTIYF.

This clonotype appeared a few times. This chain uses TRBV12-3 or TRBV12-4 with TRBJ1-5, with 10 bases matching TRBD1. V lost 5 bases to trimming and J lost 6 bases; unmatched junction nucleotides: 7. The CDR3 contains 15 residues. The CDR3 bases are TGTGCCAGCAGTATCGCCGGGACAGGGGTTCAGCCCCAGCATTTT. The encoded protein is CASSIAGTGVQPQHF.

This chain links TRBV30 with TRBJ2-7; D is unclear. Germline lookup yields CDR1 GTSNPN and CDR2 SVGIG (reference sequence). V was clipped by 2 bases and J by 2 bases, with 7 bases between them. CDR3 length: 12 residues. The CDR3 is CAWSLWPYEQYF. CDR3 nucleotides: TGTGCCTGGAGTCTCTGGCCCTACGAGCAGTACTTC.

This clonotype is a singleton in its sample. V gene TRBV18 combines with J gene TRBJ2-2, with 7 bases aligning to TRBD1. CDR3 size: 16 residues. V trimming: 4 bases; J trimming: 0 bases; junction bases outside the gene matches: 5. Germline lookup yields CDR1 KGHSH and CDR2 LQKENI. The CDR3 coding sequence is TGTGCCAGCTCACAGACCGGGACAGCGAACACCGGGGAGCTGTTTTTT. This sequence encodes CASSQTGTANTGELFF.

V is TRBV30 and J is TRBJ1-6; D remains unclear. The CDR3 length is 13 residues. V was trimmed by 4 bases and J by 5 bases, leaving 9 bases between them. Germline V lookup: CDR1 GTSNPN, CDR2 SVGIG (reference sequence). CDR3: CAWKAIDNSPLHF. The CDR3 region has the DNA TGTGCCTGGAAGGCCATAGATAATTCACCCCTCCACTTT.

The V gene is TRBV5-4, the J gene TRBJ1-4; 7 nucleotides agree with TRBD1. The CDR3 loop spans 14 amino acids. Germline CDR1 SGHNT, CDR2 YYREEE (reference sequence). The V and J ends lost 5 bases and 8 bases, in that order; junction bases with no gene match: 9. The DNA for the CDR3 is TGTGCCAGCAGTAGTCAGGGGGTGGGCGAAAAACTGTTTTTT. Translated, it gives CASSSQGVGEKLFF.

This clonotype showed up just a few times. As DNA, the CDR3 is TGTGCCAGCAGCCCGACCCCCCCGGGGGCGATCAGAGCTAATGAAAAACTGTTTTTT. It codes for CASSPTPPGAIRANEKLFF. This rearrangement joins TRBV27 to TRBJ1-4; perhaps TRBD1 as D (6 bases). V was cut by 6 bases and J by 3 bases, with 26 bases left in between. The CDR3 extends over 19 amino acids. Germline V lookup: CDR1 MNHEY, CDR2 SMNVEV (reference sequence).

The table lists this clonotype with a few counts. This chain uses TRBV12-3 or TRBV12-4 with TRBJ1-3; D ambiguous. The CDR3 contains 16 residues. Trimming stripped 7 bases from V and 0 bases from J, with 16 bases between. CDR3 protein: CASTVDRAYSGNTIYF. CDR3 coding DNA: TGTGCCAGCACAGTTGACCGGGCCTACTCTGGAAACACCATATATTTT.

This clonotype was observed a single time. DNA for the CDR3: TGCGCCAGCAGCTTGGGAGAGATCGGGGAGCTGTTTTTT. Its protein is CASSLGEIGELFF. This sequence joins TRBV5-1 and TRBJ2-2; D remains unclear. This CDR3 contains 13 residues. Germline V gene lookup returns CDR1 SGHRS and CDR2 YFSETQ. The germline V and J ends were trimmed by 0 bases and 7 bases, with 7 bases remaining between them. Variable domain in full (rest from reference TRBV5-1 and TRBJ2-2): KAGVTQTPRYLIKTRGQQVTLSCSPISGHRSVSWYQQTPGQGLQFLFEYFSETQRNKGNFPGRFSGRQFSNSRSEMNVSTLELGDSALYLCASSLGEIGELFFGEGSRLTVL.

This clonotype was seen a handful of times. The J gene is TRBJ2-3, the V gene TRBV14; no reliable D call. The germline V and J ends were trimmed by 4 bases and 10 bases, with 15 bases remaining between them. The CDR3 spans 13 residues. Germline V lookup: CDR1 SGHDN, CDR2 FVKESK. The CDR3 DNA follows: TGTGCCAGCAGCCTTATCCGACCGGGCGCGCAGTATTTT. Amino acids: CASSLIRPGAQYF.

This chain connects TRBV3-1 to TRBJ1-1; 8 nucleotides align to TRBD1. Germline V CDR1 and CDR2: LGHDT, YNNKEL (reference sequence). The CDR3 consists of 15 residues. J gave up 1 base and V 4 bases, and 5 bases lay outside the gene matches. CDR3 sequence: CASSPRQGRNTEAFF. The CDR3 DNA reads TGTGCCAGCAGCCCTAGACAGGGGCGGAACACTGAAGCTTTCTTT.

V and J are TRBV7-8 and TRBJ2-3; the D gene is possibly TRBD2 (7 bases). The V gene lost 1 base and the J gene lost 0 bases, with 11 bases spanning the gap. The CDR3 totals 16 residues. Germline lookup yields CDR1 SGHVS and CDR2 FQNEAQ. As DNA, the CDR3 is TGTGCCAGCAGCTTAGTGGGGGGGCCAAGCACAGATACGCAGTATTTT. The encoded protein is CASSLVGGPSTDTQYF.

This clonotype was seen more than once but under ten times. The genes are TRBV4-1 and TRBJ2-1; D is uncertain. Trimming took 0 bases from V and 4 from J, leaving 13 bases between them. Looked up from germline, CDR1 is MGHRA and CDR2 is YSYEKL. This CDR3 comprises 16 residues. CDR3 sequence (DNA): TGCGCCAGCAGCCAAGACAAGAGTTACCTATACAATGAGCAGTTCTTC. Its translation is CASSQDKSYLYNEQFF.

The chain links TRBV5-1 to TRBJ1-5; a weak D match, TRBD1 (5 bases). The CDR3 covers 14 residues. Trimming pared 5 bases from V and 2 bases from J, leaving 11 bases between. CDR1 is SGHRS, CDR2 YFSETQ, per germline. The CDR3 DNA reads TGCGCCAGCAGTTCAGGGTCGGGCAATCAGCCCCAGCATTTT. Encoded protein: CASSSGSGNQPQHF. Full variable domain (remainder filled in from reference TRBV5-1 and TRBJ1-5): KAGVTQTPRYLIKTRGQQVTLSCSPISGHRSVSWYQQTPGQGLQFLFEYFSETQRNKGNFPGRFSGRQFSNSRSEMNVSTLELGDSALYLCASSSGSGNQPQHFGDGTRLSIL.

This clonotype was counted a few times. The chain combines TRBV20-1 with TRBJ1-2; D not certain. Germline CDR1 is DFQATT and CDR2 is SNEGSKA (reference sequence). V was shortened by 0 bases and J by 4 bases, with 9 bases between the two germline ends. CDR3 length: 13 amino acids. The DNA of the CDR3 is TGCAGTGCTAGAGATGCCGGGATCTATGGCTACACCTTC. This gives the protein CSARDAGIYGYTF.

This clonotype was detected only a few times. V usage is TRBV28 and J usage is TRBJ1-1; D remains ambiguous. This CDR3 contains 14 residues. Germline V gene lookup returns CDR1 MDHEN and CDR2 SYDVKM. The V gene lost 3 bases and the J gene lost 2 bases, with 10 bases spanning the gap. The CDR3 DNA reads as TGTGCCAGCAGTTTGTTTCAAGAAAACACTGAAGCTTTCTTT. Its protein product is CASSLFQENTEAFF.

This clonotype was observed a handful of times. The chain is built from TRBV6-1 and TRBJ1-5; D is unresolved. CDR1 and CDR2 from the germline V gene are MNHNS and SASEGT. V lost 6 bases, J lost 7 bases, and 13 bases lay in between. The CDR3 covers 13 residues. The CDR3 loop is CASSLSIRQPQHF. The CDR3 coding sequence is TGTGCCAGCAGCCTCAGCATAAGGCAGCCCCAGCATTTT.

The chain has TRBV5-6 and TRBJ1-1; D not resolved. This CDR3 has 13 amino acids. Germline lookup yields CDR1 SGHDT and CDR2 YYEEEE. The V and J ends lost 2 bases and 6 bases respectively, with 11 bases between them. Here the CDR3 DNA reads TGTGCCAGCAGCTTCGGCAGGATTGCTGAAGCTTTCTTT. Protein product: CASSFGRIAEAFF.

CDR3 amino acids: CASSPWGGRGGQETQYF. In DNA, the CDR3 is TGTGCCAGCAGCCCCTGGGGGGGCAGGGGAGGCCAAGAGACCCAGTACTTC. This chain joins TRBV28 and TRBJ2-5; possibly TRBD2 for D (7 bases). CDR3 length: 17 amino acids. The V end was cut by 6 bases, the J end by 1 base, with 21 bases between. Germline values: CDR1 MDHEN, CDR2 SYDVKM.

At least ten counts were recorded for this clonotype. The rearrangement links TRBV12-3 or TRBV12-4 to TRBJ1-3; no clear D. This CDR3 comprises 11 residues. V lost 3 bases and J lost 3, with 0 bases in between. CDR3 in DNA: TGTGCCAGCAGTTTTGGAAACACCATATATTTT. This sequence encodes CASSFGNTIYF.

J is TRBJ1-2 and V is TRBV20-1, with 9 positions matching TRBD1. With 6 bases clipped from V and 4 bases from J, the junction kept 12 bases outside the gene matches. CDR1 is DFQATT and CDR2 is SNEGSKA in the germline V gene (reference sequence). The CDR3 extends over 15 amino acids. The CDR3 sequence: CSANGTGQKLYGYTF. CDR3 DNA: TGCAGTGCCAACGGGACAGGGCAAAAACTCTATGGCTACACCTTC.

The CDR3 protein is CASSGGQNTEAFF. Written as DNA, the CDR3 is TGTGCCAGCAGCGGGGGACAGAACACTGAAGCTTTCTTT. The chain has TRBV7-3 and TRBJ1-1, with D possibly matching TRBD1 (6 bases). This CDR3 comprises 13 residues. V dropped 5 bases and J dropped 1 base, with 8 bases sitting between them. CDR1 is SGHTA and CDR2 is FQGTGA in the germline V gene.

V is TRBV20-1 and J is TRBJ1-1, with 12 bases matching TRBD1. CDR1 and CDR2 (germline): DFQATT, SNEGSKA (reference sequence). After removal of 6 bases from V and 0 bases from J, the junction contained 8 bases not matched to a gene. The CDR3 has 16 amino acids. DNA for the CDR3: TGCAGTGCCCGCCCGGGGACAGGGGGCCTGAACACTGAAGCTTTCTTT. Residues: CSARPGTGGLNTEAFF.